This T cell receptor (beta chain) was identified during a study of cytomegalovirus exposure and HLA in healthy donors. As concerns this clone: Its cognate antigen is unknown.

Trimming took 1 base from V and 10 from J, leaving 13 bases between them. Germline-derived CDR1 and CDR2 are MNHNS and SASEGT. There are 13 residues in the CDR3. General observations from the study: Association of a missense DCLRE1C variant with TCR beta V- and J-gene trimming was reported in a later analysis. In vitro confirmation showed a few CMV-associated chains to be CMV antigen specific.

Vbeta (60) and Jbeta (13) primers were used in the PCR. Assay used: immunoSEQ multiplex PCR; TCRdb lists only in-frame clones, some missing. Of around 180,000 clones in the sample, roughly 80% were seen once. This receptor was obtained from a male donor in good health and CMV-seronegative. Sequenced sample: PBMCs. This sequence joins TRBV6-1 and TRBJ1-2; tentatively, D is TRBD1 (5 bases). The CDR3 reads CASSEVGGTYYTF. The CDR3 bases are TGTGCCAGCAGTGAAGTCGGGGGGACTTACTACACCTTC.